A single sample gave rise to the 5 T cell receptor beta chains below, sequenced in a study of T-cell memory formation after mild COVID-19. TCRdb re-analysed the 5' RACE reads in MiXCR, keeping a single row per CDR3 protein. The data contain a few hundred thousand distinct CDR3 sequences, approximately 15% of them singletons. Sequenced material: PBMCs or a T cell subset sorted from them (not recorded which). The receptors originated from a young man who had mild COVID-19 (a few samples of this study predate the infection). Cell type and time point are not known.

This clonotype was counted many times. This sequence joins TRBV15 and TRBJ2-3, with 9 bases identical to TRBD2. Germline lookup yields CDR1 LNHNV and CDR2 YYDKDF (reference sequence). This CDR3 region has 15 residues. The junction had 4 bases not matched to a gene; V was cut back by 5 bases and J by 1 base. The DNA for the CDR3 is TGTGCCACCAGCTCGCGGGGGGGCGGCACAGATACGCAGTATTTT. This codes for CATSSRGGGTDTQYF.

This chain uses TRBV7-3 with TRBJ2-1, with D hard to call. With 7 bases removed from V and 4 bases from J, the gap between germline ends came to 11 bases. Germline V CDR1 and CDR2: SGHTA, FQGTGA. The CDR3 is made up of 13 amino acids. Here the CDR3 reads CASTEGAYNEQFF. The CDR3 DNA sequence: TGTGCCAGCACGGAAGGAGCTTACAATGAGCAGTTCTTC.

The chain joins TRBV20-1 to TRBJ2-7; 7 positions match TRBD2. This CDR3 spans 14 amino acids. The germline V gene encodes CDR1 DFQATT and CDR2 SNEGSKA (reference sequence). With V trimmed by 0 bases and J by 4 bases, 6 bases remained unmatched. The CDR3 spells CSARDRGLSYEQYF. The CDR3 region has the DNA TGCAGTGCTAGAGACCGGGGACTATCTTACGAGCAGTACTTC.

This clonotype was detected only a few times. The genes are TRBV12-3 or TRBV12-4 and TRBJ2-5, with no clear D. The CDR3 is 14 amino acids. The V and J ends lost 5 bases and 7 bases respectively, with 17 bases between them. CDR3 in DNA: TGTGCCAGCAGTGCGTCTACTGGCTTGGGGACCCAGTACTTC. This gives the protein CASSASTGLGTQYF.

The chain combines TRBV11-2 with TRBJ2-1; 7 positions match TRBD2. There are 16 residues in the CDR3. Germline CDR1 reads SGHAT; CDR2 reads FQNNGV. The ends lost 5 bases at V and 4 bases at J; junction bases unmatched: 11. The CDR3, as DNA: TGTGCCAGCAGCACCCTACTCACGCGGGGGTACAATGAGCAGTTCTTC. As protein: CASSTLLTRGYNEQFF.